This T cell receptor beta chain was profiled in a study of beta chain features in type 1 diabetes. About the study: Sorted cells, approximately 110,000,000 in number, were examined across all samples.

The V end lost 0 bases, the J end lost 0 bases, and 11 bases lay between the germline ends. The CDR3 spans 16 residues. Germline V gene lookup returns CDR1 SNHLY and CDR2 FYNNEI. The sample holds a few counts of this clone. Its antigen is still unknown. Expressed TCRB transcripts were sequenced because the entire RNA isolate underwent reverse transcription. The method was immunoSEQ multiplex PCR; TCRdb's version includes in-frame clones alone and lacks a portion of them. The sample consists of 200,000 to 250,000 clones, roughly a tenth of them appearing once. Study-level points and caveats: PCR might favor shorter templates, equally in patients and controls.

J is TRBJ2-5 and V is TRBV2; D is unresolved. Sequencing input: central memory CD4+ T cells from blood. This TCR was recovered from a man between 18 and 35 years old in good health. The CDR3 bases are TGTGCCAGCAGTGAAGCGGTATTCCCAAACCAAGAGACCCAGTACTTC. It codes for CASSEAVFPNQETQYF.